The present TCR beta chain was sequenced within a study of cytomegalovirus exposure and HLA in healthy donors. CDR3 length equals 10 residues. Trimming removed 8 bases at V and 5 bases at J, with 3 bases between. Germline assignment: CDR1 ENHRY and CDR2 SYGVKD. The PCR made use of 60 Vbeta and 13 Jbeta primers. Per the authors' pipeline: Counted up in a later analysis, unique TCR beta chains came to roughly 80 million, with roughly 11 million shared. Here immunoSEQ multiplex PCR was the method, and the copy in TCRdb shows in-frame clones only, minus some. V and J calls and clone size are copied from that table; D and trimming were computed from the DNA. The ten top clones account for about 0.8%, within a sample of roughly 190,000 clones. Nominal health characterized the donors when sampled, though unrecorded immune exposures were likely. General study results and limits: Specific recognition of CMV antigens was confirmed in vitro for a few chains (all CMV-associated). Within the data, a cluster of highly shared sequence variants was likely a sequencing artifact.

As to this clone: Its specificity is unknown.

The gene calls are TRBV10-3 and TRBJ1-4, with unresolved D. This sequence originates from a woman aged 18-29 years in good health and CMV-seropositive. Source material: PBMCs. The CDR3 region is CAIGNEKLFF. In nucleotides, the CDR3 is TGTGCCATCGGCAATGAAAAACTGTTTTTT.